Listed here are 26 T cell receptor beta chains from one sample, sequenced in a study of blood T cell repertoires in COVID-19. Repertoires were generated with immunoSEQ multiplex PCR, while TCRdb's copy carries only in-frame clones and drops some. The sample consists of 150,000 or so clones, around 89% of them appearing once. Sequencing was carried out using peripheral blood. Receptors were obtained from a woman aged 40 to 49 with acute or convalescent COVID-19.

This chain connects TRBV7-9 to TRBJ2-1; the match to TRBD1 covers 7 bases. Germline CDR1 is SEHNR and CDR2 is FQNEAQ (reference sequence). The CDR3 consists of 16 residues. The V gene end was trimmed by 5 bases and the J gene end by 0 bases; junction bases not matched to a gene: 7. The CDR3 DNA follows: TGTGCCAGCAGCACACGACCAGGGGGCTCCTACAATGAGCAGTTCTTC. It translates to CASSTRPGGSYNEQFF.

V and J are TRBV19 and TRBJ2-7; D gene ambiguous. CDR3 length: 14 residues. Germline V gene sequence: CDR1 LNHDA, CDR2 SQIVND (reference sequence). V lost 3 bases and J 8 bases, leaving 17 bases between the germline ends. CDR3 loop: CASSMGSPLSKQYF. CDR3 nucleotide sequence: TGTGCCAGTAGTATGGGCAGCCCCCTTTCTAAGCAGTACTTC.

The CDR3 reads CAWRATGGAANTEAFF. DNA for the CDR3: TGTGCCTGGAGGGCGACAGGGGGGGCGGCGAACACTGAAGCTTTCTTT. The V and J genes are TRBV30 and TRBJ1-1, with 9 bases fitting TRBD1. V shed 3 bases and J 1 base; nucleotides not matched to a gene: 9. The CDR3 runs to 16 residues. CDR1 is GTSNPN, CDR2 SVGIG, per germline (reference sequence).

V gene TRBV9 combines with J gene TRBJ2-2; 10 bases fit TRBD2. Per the germline V gene, CDR1 is SGDLS and CDR2 is YYNGEE. V shed 4 bases and J 3 bases; nucleotides not matched to a gene: 6. The CDR3 covers 16 residues. The CDR3 region has the DNA TGTGCCAGCAGCCCCGGGACTAGCGTATACACCGGGGAGCTGTTTTTT. This translates into CASSPGTSVYTGELFF.

CDR3 loop: CAISEGGGRKYEQYF. The CDR3 DNA is TGTGCCATCAGTGAGGGGGGAGGTAGAAAATACGAGCAGTACTTC. The chain couples TRBV10-3 to TRBJ2-7, with D perhaps matching TRBD2 (6 bases). The CDR3 runs 15 residues. V was shortened by 2 bases and J by 4 bases, with 15 bases between the two germline ends. Germline CDR1 is ENHRY and CDR2 is SYGVKD.

J is TRBJ2-7 and V is TRBV11-1, with 7 bases matching TRBD1. Germline V CDR1 and CDR2: SGHAT, FQDESV (reference sequence). After removal of 5 bases from V and 6 bases from J, the junction contained 10 bases not matched to a gene. The CDR3 consists of 14 residues. Here the CDR3 DNA reads TGTGCCAGCAGCCGAGACAGGGTGAATGGCGAGCAGTACTTC. This codes for CASSRDRVNGEQYF.

This clone has a single count. CDR3 sequence (DNA): TGTGCCAGCAGCTCCTTACCCAGGGTTCCGGGCGAGCAGTACTTC. Encoded protein: CASSSLPRVPGEQYF. The chain combines TRBV11-2 with TRBJ2-7; perhaps TRBD1 as D (5 bases). Trimming removed 4 bases from V and 6 bases from J, with 19 bases in between. Germline loops: CDR1 SGHAT, CDR2 FQNNGV. CDR3 length: 15 amino acids.

V usage is TRBV7-9 and J usage is TRBJ2-5; D uncertain. There are 13 residues in the CDR3. Per germline, CDR1 SEHNR and CDR2 FQNEAQ (reference sequence). Trimming pared 5 bases from V and 4 bases from J, leaving 11 bases between. This CDR3 reads CASSRITRETQYF. CDR3 DNA sequence: TGTGCCAGCAGCCGTATAACGCGAGAGACCCAGTACTTC.

The chain uses TRBV6-5 and TRBJ2-1, with 7 bases aligning to TRBD1. Germline trimming cut 0 bases from V and 3 bases from J; bases unmatched to any gene: 2. The CDR3 sequence is 15 residues long. Germline V CDR1 and CDR2: MNHEY, SVGAGI. This chain's CDR3 is CASSYSGQNYNEQFF. In DNA form, the CDR3 reads TGTGCCAGCAGTTACTCGGGACAGAACTACAATGAGCAGTTCTTC.

This clone was counted a single time. The rearrangement joins TRBV6-5 to TRBJ2-3, with a tentative D call TRBD2 (6 bases). V dropped 4 bases and J dropped 5 bases, with 19 bases sitting between them. The CDR3 loop spans 16 amino acids. CDR1 and CDR2 from the germline V gene are MNHEY and SVGAGI. The CDR3 nucleotides read TGTGCCAGCAGTTCCCCCCAAGGGACTGTGTTAGATACGCAGTATTTT. Its protein is CASSSPQGTVLDTQYF.

The chain employs TRBV27 and TRBJ1-5; D unresolved. The CDR3 spans 13 residues. V lost 3 bases, J lost 1 base, and 4 bases lay in between. The germline V gene has CDR1 MNHEY and CDR2 SMNVEV (reference sequence). For the CDR3, the DNA is TGTGCCAGCAGTTTTCGGAGCAATCAGCCCCAGCATTTT. Protein: CASSFRSNQPQHF.

This chain links TRBV27 with TRBJ1-1; possibly TRBD1 for D (6 bases). The germline V gene has CDR1 MNHEY and CDR2 SMNVEV (reference sequence). This CDR3 is built from 14 residues. The V end lost 8 bases, the J end lost 1 base, and 14 bases lay between the germline ends. The CDR3 protein is CASRTYRENTEAFF. The CDR3, as DNA: TGTGCCAGCCGTACCTACAGGGAGAACACTGAAGCTTTCTTT.

V usage is TRBV7-2 and J usage is TRBJ2-1; TRBD2 matches at 7 bases. The trim removed 8 bases at V and 8 bases at J, leaving 18 bases unmatched. The CDR3 length is 16 residues. The germline gives CDR1 SGHTA, CDR2 FQGNSA. CDR3 protein: CASRVERGMGIYEQFF. The CDR3 nucleotides are TGTGCCAGCCGGGTTGAGCGGGGTATGGGAATTTATGAGCAGTTCTTC.

The chain is built from TRBV19 and TRBJ2-5, with 10 bases aligning to TRBD2. Losses at the gene ends were 6 bases for V and 7 bases for J; bases not matched to a gene: 5. Germline CDR1 is LNHDA and CDR2 is SQIVND (reference sequence). The CDR3 sequence is 13 residues long. The CDR3 protein is CASRETSGTTQYF. CDR3 DNA sequence: TGTGCCAGTAGGGAAACTAGCGGGACGACCCAGTACTTC.

V is TRBV11-3 and J is TRBJ1-6; D possibly corresponds to TRBD1 (6 bases). Germline lookup yields CDR1 SGHNT and CDR2 YENEEA. The CDR3 length is 13 residues. V was clipped by 5 bases and J by 7 bases, with 9 bases between them. The CDR3 region has the DNA TGTGCCAGCAGCCTCGGACAGAATTCACCCCTCCACTTT. Translating it yields CASSLGQNSPLHF.

A few counts support this clone. This sequence joins TRBV6-6 and TRBJ2-7; 9 bases align to TRBD1. CDR3 length equals 13 residues. Germline V gene data show CDR1 as MNHNY and CDR2 as SVGAGI (reference sequence). V lost 5 bases, J lost 7 bases, and 6 bases stayed unmatched. Written as DNA, the CDR3 is TGTGCCAGCAGTGTACAGGGGGCCACGGAGCAGTACTTC. Encoded protein: CASSVQGATEQYF.

The chain couples TRBV29-1 to TRBJ1-3; 7 bases align to TRBD1. The ends lost 5 bases at V and 0 bases at J; junction bases unmatched: 10. There are 16 residues in the CDR3. Looked up from germline, CDR1 is SQVTM and CDR2 is ANQGSEA. CDR3 in amino acids: CSVIKTGTSSGNTIYF. The CDR3 DNA follows: TGCAGCGTTATTAAGACAGGGACTAGCTCTGGAAACACCATATATTTT.

This sequence joins TRBV3-1 (or the pseudogene TRBV3-2) and TRBJ1-6, with TRBD1 identical over 7 bases. The CDR3 extends over 15 amino acids. Germline CDR1 is LGHDT and CDR2 is YNNKEL (reference sequence). V trimming: 4 bases; J trimming: 7 bases; junction bases outside the gene matches: 7. Here the CDR3 reads CASSPIDRDNSPLHF. The CDR3 coding sequence is TGTGCCAGCAGCCCGATAGACAGGGACAATTCACCCCTCCACTTT.

This sequence joins TRBV5-4 and TRBJ2-7, with D unclear. Germline V gives CDR1 SGHNT, CDR2 YYREEE (reference sequence). Trimming cost V 2 bases and J 6 bases, with 12 bases left between them. The CDR3 covers 13 residues. The CDR3 bases are TGTGCCAGCAGCTTAGCCCAACGACTCGAGCAGTACTTC. Translating gives CASSLAQRLEQYF.

V is TRBV9 and J is TRBJ2-7, with 10 bases fitting TRBD1. Germline V gives CDR1 SGDLS, CDR2 YYNGEE. V shed 3 bases and J 7 bases; nucleotides not matched to a gene: 10. The CDR3 is 15 residues long. This CDR3 reads CASSGPGQGTREQYF. The CDR3 DNA follows: TGTGCCAGCAGCGGACCGGGACAGGGGACCCGGGAGCAGTACTTC.

The chain joins TRBV7-2 to TRBJ2-3; D is unclear. CDR1 is SGHTA, CDR2 FQGNSA, per germline. This CDR3 spans 15 amino acids. Trimming left V 1 base short and J 0 bases short, with 8 bases between. In nucleotides, the CDR3 is TGTGCCAGCAGCTTAGAATCCAGAAGCACAGATACGCAGTATTTT. Encoded protein: CASSLESRSTDTQYF. Full variable domain (remainder filled in from reference TRBV7-2 and TRBJ2-3): GAGVSQSPSNKVTEKGKDVELRCDPISGHTALYWYRQSLGQGLEFLIYFQGNSAPDKSGLPSDRFSAERTGGSVSTLTIQRTQQEDSAVYLCASSLESRSTDTQYFGPGTRLTVL.

This rearrangement joins TRBV3-1 (or the pseudogene TRBV3-2) to TRBJ2-1, with 8 nucleotides matching TRBD2. V lost 1 base to trimming and J lost 6 bases; unmatched junction nucleotides: 11. Germline V gene data show CDR1 as LGHDT and CDR2 as YNNKEL (reference sequence). The CDR3 spans 17 residues. In nucleotides, the CDR3 is TGTGCCAGCAGCCAAGTTGTCGGGACTAGTGATTTCAATGAGCAGTTCTTC. Its translation is CASSQVVGTSDFNEQFF.

The chain is built from TRBV19 and TRBJ2-3; maybe TRBD2 (6 bases). The ends were cut back, 6 bases at V and 1 base at J, with 14 bases in the middle. The CDR3 sequence is 15 residues long. The germline CDR1 and CDR2 sequences are LNHDA and SQIVND (reference sequence). As DNA, the CDR3 is TGTGCCAGTAGGGACTCGGGGACTCGCACAGATACGCAGTATTTT. Its protein is CASRDSGTRTDTQYF. Combining the CDR3 with reference TRBV19 and TRBJ2-3 gives the whole variable domain DGGITQSPKYLFRKEGQNVTLSCEQNLNHDAMYWYRQDPGQGLRLIYYSQIVNDFQKGDIAEGYSVSREKKESFPLTVTSAQKNPTAFYLCASRDSGTRTDTQYFGPGTRLTVL.

This clone was found once. The gene calls are TRBV7-9 and TRBJ1-6, with TRBD1 as a possible D gene (5 bases). Per the germline V gene, CDR1 is SEHNR and CDR2 is FQNEAQ (reference sequence). CDR3 length: 13 amino acids. The CDR3, as DNA: TGTGCGGGGGGGGAAAGCGGTAATTCACCCCTCCACTTT. Translated: CAGGESGNSPLHF.

The genes are TRBV10-3 and TRBJ2-1, with TRBD2 as a possible D gene (6 bases). The CDR3 covers 15 residues. In germline, CDR1 is ENHRY, CDR2 SYGVKD. V lost 9 bases to trimming and J lost 4 bases, with 19 bases between them. The chain's CDR3 is CAITREQRAYNEQFF. The CDR3 region has the DNA TGTGCCATTACTCGGGAGCAGAGAGCTTACAATGAGCAGTTCTTC.

This clone was observed a handful of times. This rearrangement joins TRBV24-1 to TRBJ1-2; no clear D. The germline V and J ends were trimmed by 7 bases and 1 base, with 9 bases remaining between them. This CDR3 has 13 amino acids. From germline, CDR1 is KGHDR and CDR2 SFDVKD. Here the CDR3 reads CATRQSGNYGYTF. CDR3 DNA sequence: TGTGCCACCAGGCAGTCTGGTAACTATGGCTACACCTTC.